These T cell receptor beta chains were read from a single sample in a study of chemoradiotherapy in HPV16-positive cancers. This table comes from immunoSEQ multiplex PCR, and its TCRdb copy is limited to in-frame clones, with some not included. Among several thousand clones listed, roughly 80% were seen once. The sequencing used tumor tissue, collected from a patient who underwent chemoradiotherapy. These receptors all come from a human donor with HPV-associated anogenital cancer. Both conserved end residues are part of each CDR3. Fields, in order: J gene, V gene, CDR3 protein.

>TRBJ1-5|TRBV5-4
CASSLGVNQPQHF
>TRBJ1-4|TRBV7-2
CASSLGRGAGTNEKLFF
>TRBJ1-1|TRBV29-1
CSVDRDRYTEAFF
>TRBJ1-2|TRBV6-5
CASSQPDGGYTF
>TRBJ2-3|TRBV7-9
CASSLLFFRDTDTQYF
>TRBJ2-1|TRBV9
CASSDSTSGYNEQFF
>TRBJ1-1|TRBV6-1
CASSDQTGGEEFTEAFF
>TRBJ2-2|TRBV4-3
CASSQVSGLRLGTGELFF
>TRBJ2-7|TRBV6-1
CASQGSYEQYF
>TRBJ1-1|TRBV7-8
CASSVNPGQNTEAFF
>TRBJ2-7|TRBV4-3
CASSLSRGPSPYEQYF